These 12 T cell receptor beta chains share one sample of origin, sequenced in a study of blood T cells in healthy people across ages. For the second PCR, which ran for 7 to 11 cycles, a sample-barcoded 5' primer and a J-beta primer mix were used. TCRdb re-analysed the 5' RACE reads in MiXCR, keeping a single row per CDR3 protein. The sample has around 670,000 distinct CDR3 sequences, 25% to 30% seen once. The sequenced sample was blood. The source is a woman of 80 years or more in good health.

This clonotype was seen a few times. The V call is TRBV12-3 or TRBV12-4, the J call TRBJ2-2, with a tentative D call TRBD2 (5 bases). This CDR3 region has 14 residues. V was pared by 8 bases and J by 6 bases, with 16 bases between. The CDR3 DNA sequence: TGTGCCAGCGGACTTAAGGGTATTGCCGGGGAGCTGTTTTTT. It yields the protein CASGLKGIAGELFF.

With regard to this clonotype: A clone one base away is much larger, so this may be a read error. The chain has TRBV29-1 and TRBJ1-1, with D possibly TRBD1 on 5 matching bases. The CDR3 sequence is 12 residues long. The germline CDR1 and CDR2 sequences are SQVTM and ANQGSEA. The V gene lost 5 bases and the J gene lost 6 bases, with 13 bases spanning the gap. The CDR3 reads CSVIHVGAEAFF. In DNA, the CDR3 is TGCAGCGTTATACACGTGGGGGCTGAAGCTTTCTTT.

For this clonotype: Being one base from a much bigger clone, this may be a read error. The chain carries TRBV5-1 and TRBJ2-4; possibly TRBD1 for D (6 bases). Germline CDR1 is SGHRS and CDR2 is YFSETQ. The CDR3 extends over 12 amino acids. V shed 0 bases and J shed 10 bases, with 8 bases lying between them. The CDR3 bases are TGCGCCAGCAGCTTGGAAGGGGGAATTCAGTACTTC. Its translation is CASSLEGGIQYF.

CDR3 region: CSARTGVVEQYF. The CDR3 DNA follows: TGCAGTGCTAGGACAGGGGTAGTCGAGCAGTACTTC. The chain couples TRBV20-1 to TRBJ2-7; TRBD1 agrees at 8 bases. V was pared by 3 bases and J by 6 bases, with 4 bases of the junction left unmatched. The V gene's germline CDR1 is DFQATT and CDR2 SNEGSKA (reference sequence). The CDR3 is made up of 12 amino acids.

The sample holds many counts of this clonotype. The chain employs TRBV7-8 and TRBJ2-7; 8 positions match TRBD1. Trimming at V came to 5 bases and at J to 6 bases, leaving 12 bases not matched to a gene. Germline V lookup: CDR1 SGHVS, CDR2 FQNEAQ. The CDR3 covers 15 residues. The CDR3 spells CASSLQGGAVSEQYF. The CDR3 nucleotides are TGTGCCAGCAGCCTACAGGGGGGTGCGGTGAGCGAGCAGTACTTC.

Regarding this clonotype: This sequence may be a read error, since a much larger clone differs from it by one base. This chain's CDR3 is CATSRDGARQETRYF. DNA of the CDR3: TGTGCCACCAGCAGAGATGGGGCTAGGCAAGAGACCCGGTACTTC. V is TRBV15 and J is TRBJ2-5; tentatively, D is TRBD1 (5 bases). CDR1 and CDR2 (germline): LNHNV, YYDKDF (reference sequence). This CDR3 contains 15 residues.

The chain couples TRBV5-1 to TRBJ2-2, with a tentative D call TRBD1 (5 bases). The CDR3 loop spans 15 amino acids. Germline CDR1 reads SGHRS; CDR2 reads YFSETQ. With 2 bases removed from V and 4 bases from J, the gap between germline ends came to 12 bases. The CDR3 sequence is CASSFRQGGTGELFF. CDR3 coding DNA: TGCGCCAGCAGCTTCAGGCAGGGCGGCACCGGGGAGCTGTTTTTT.

With respect to this clonotype: One base separates it from a far larger clone, so it is likely a read error. The V and J genes are TRBV2 and TRBJ1-2; the D gene is possibly TRBD1 (5 bases). The CDR3 extends over 11 amino acids. The V gene's germline CDR1 is SNHLY and CDR2 FYNNEI. CDR3 residues: CVSSDSYGYTF. As DNA, the CDR3 is TGTGTCAGCAGTGACAGTTATGGCTACACCTTC. The complete variable domain, with remaining parts taken from reference TRBV2 and TRBJ1-2, reads EPEVTQTPSHQVTQMGQEVILRCVPISNHLYFYWYRQILGQKVEFLVSFYNNEISEKSEIFDDQFSVERPDGSNFTLKIRSTKLEDSAMYFCVSSDSYGYTFGSGTRLTVV.

The rearrangement links TRBV7-2 to TRBJ2-1; D might be TRBD2 (6 bases). Trimming left V 8 bases short and J 1 base short, with 9 bases between. CDR3 length equals 13 residues. Germline assignment: CDR1 SGHTA and CDR2 FQGNSA. CDR3 nucleotides: TGTGCCAGCGGGGACTTTTCCTACAATGAGCAGTTCTTC. Translating it yields CASGDFSYNEQFF.

This clonotype was seen more than once but under ten times. This may come from a read error, since a much larger clone is one base off. This chain connects TRBV5-6 to TRBJ2-1; D gene ambiguous. CDR1 and CDR2 (germline): SGHDT, YYEEEE. This CDR3 comprises 12 residues. The V gene lost 4 bases and the J gene lost 10 bases, with 12 bases spanning the gap. The CDR3 region is CASSRPVGEQFF. The CDR3 region has the DNA TGTGCCAGCAGCCGCCCCGTAGGGGAGCAGTTCTTC. The complete variable domain, with remaining parts taken from reference TRBV5-6 and TRBJ2-1, reads DAGVTQSPTHLIKTRGQQVTLRCSPKSGHDTVSWYQQALGQGPQFIFQYYEEEERQRGNFPDRFSGHQFPNYSSELNVNALLLGDSALYLCASSRPVGEQFFGPGTRLTVL.

This clonotype was picked up many times. The V call is TRBV2, the J call TRBJ1-5; possibly TRBD1 for D (5 bases). V lost 6 bases and J lost 5, with 11 bases in between. The CDR3 has 13 residues. Germline lookup yields CDR1 SNHLY and CDR2 FYNNEI. CDR3 bases: TGTGCCAGCAGCAGGGAAGGAGATCAGCCCCAGCATTTT. Translating it yields CASSREGDQPQHF. Full variable domain (outside the CDR3, taken from reference TRBV2 and TRBJ1-5): EPEVTQTPSHQVTQMGQEVILRCVPISNHLYFYWYRQILGQKVEFLVSFYNNEISEKSEIFDDQFSVERPDGSNFTLKIRSTKLEDSAMYFCASSREGDQPQHFGDGTRLSIL.

The chain joins TRBV28 to TRBJ2-1; no firm D call. The CDR3 has 15 residues. Germline CDR1 and CDR2: MDHEN and SYDVKM. Trimming shortened V by 6 bases and J by 2 bases, and 14 bases separated the two germline ends. The CDR3 DNA is TGTGCCAGCAGCCCCGGACGGAACCCCTACAATGAGCAGTTCTTC. It yields the protein CASSPGRNPYNEQFF.